This passage covers 6 T cell receptor beta chains from one sample sequenced in a study of shared clonotypes between healthy human individuals. Method: immunoSEQ multiplex PCR; TCRdb's copy keeps in-frame clones and lacks some. This table has some 630,000 clones, 72% appearing once. The source material was memory CD4+ T cells sorted from blood. Subset defined: CD45RA-negative fraction. The receptors originated from a woman under 40 in good health.

This chain joins TRBV19 and TRBJ1-4; D not certain. Trimming pared 2 bases from V and 4 bases from J, leaving 8 bases between. CDR1 and CDR2 (germline): LNHDA, SQIVND (reference sequence). This CDR3 is built from 14 residues. The chain's CDR3 is CASSIIASNEKLFF. The CDR3 region has the DNA TGTGCCAGTAGTATAATAGCGAGTAATGAAAAACTGTTTTTT.

With respect to this clone: Other nucleotide sequences in the sample specify the same CDR3. CDR3 protein: CASKGFSGNTIYF. CDR3 sequence (DNA): TGTGCCAGCAAGGGGTTCTCTGGAAACACCATATATTTT. This chain joins TRBV7-9 and TRBJ1-3, with TRBD1 as a possible D gene (5 bases). CDR3 size: 13 residues. Trimming cost V 7 bases and J 0 bases, with 7 bases left between them. Per the germline V gene, CDR1 is SEHNR and CDR2 is FQNEAQ (reference sequence).

This clone has only a few counts. The genes are TRBV19 and TRBJ1-4, with 8 bases identical to TRBD1. Germline loops: CDR1 LNHDA, CDR2 SQIVND (reference sequence). The CDR3 covers 14 residues. The junction had 7 bases not matched to a gene; V was cut back by 5 bases and J by 8 bases. CDR3: CASSRQGMGEKLFF. The CDR3 DNA reads as TGTGCCAGTAGTCGACAGGGGATGGGAGAAAAACTGTTTTTT.

This sequence joins TRBV11-2 and TRBJ1-4, with 8 bases lining up with TRBD1. The CDR3 loop spans 15 amino acids. The V gene end was trimmed by 5 bases and the J gene end by 7 bases; junction bases not matched to a gene: 9. Germline V lookup: CDR1 SGHAT, CDR2 FQNNGV. The CDR3 sequence: CASSDPTGEGEKLFF. DNA of the CDR3: TGTGCCAGCAGCGACCCGACAGGGGAGGGTGAAAAACTGTTTTTT.

This chain joins TRBV21-1 and TRBJ1-5; the D call in the table, TRBD1, was not verified against the DNA. TRBV21-1 corresponds to a pseudogene. This CDR3 spans 18 amino acids. The CDR3 nucleotides are TGTGCCAGCAGCAAAGGTGGGACAGGGGGCGTGAGCAATCAGCCCCAGCATTTT. Protein sequence: CASSKGGTGGVSNQPQHF.

This rearrangement joins TRBV27 to TRBJ2-5; 8 bases are a match to TRBD2. Trimming removed 2 bases from V and 7 bases from J; junction bases left unmatched: 6. The CDR3 extends over 14 amino acids. The germline gives CDR1 MNHEY, CDR2 SMNVEV (reference sequence). The CDR3 DNA reads as TGTGCCAGCAGTTTAAGGACTAGCTTAGGGACCCAGTACTTC. This sequence encodes CASSLRTSLGTQYF.